This T cell receptor beta chain was identified in a study of T cells in tuberculosis. As for the study in general: Blood was taken before or within 7 days of anti-tuberculosis therapy.

Here immunoSEQ multiplex PCR was the method, and the copy in TCRdb shows in-frame clones only, minus some. Altogether 25,000 to 35,000 clones are present, 92% being singletons, with the ten largest covering 6.8%. The time point was: new active TB diagnosis, blood taken before or within 7 days of starting treatment. Patients were newly diagnosed, HIV-seronegative, and aged 18 or older. The CDR3 runs 13 residues. Losses at the gene ends were 4 bases for V and 8 bases for J; bases not matched to a gene: 6. Germline V lookup: CDR1 SGHNT, CDR2 YYREEE (reference sequence). Specimen: PBMCs, collected at tuberculosis diagnosis. The chain is built from TRBV5-4 and TRBJ1-1; 9 nucleotides agree with TRBD1. This sequence originates from an adult with tuberculosis. The CDR3 bases are TGTGCCAGCAGCCCCGGACAGGGGACCGAAGCTTTCTTT. Its protein is CASSPGQGTEAFF.